The following is a TCR beta chain sequence with its context. The sample originates from a study of blood T cell repertoires in COVID-19. Produced via immunoSEQ multiplex PCR; TCRdb's table is partial and in-frame only. Of some 170,000 clones in the sample, about 85% were seen once. The CDR3 extends over 16 amino acids. Trimming shortened V by 0 bases and J by 1 base, and 13 bases separated the two germline ends. Germline CDR1 and CDR2: SGHRS and YFSETQ. The source material was peripheral blood. This clonotype was obtained from a woman aged 60-75 years with acute or convalescent COVID-19. V is TRBV5-1 and J is TRBJ1-1; D is possibly TRBD1 (6 bases). The CDR3 DNA sequence: TGCGCCAGCAGCTTGGGTACAGGGTTTGGGAACACTGAAGCTTTCTTT. This encodes CASSLGTGFGNTEAFF.